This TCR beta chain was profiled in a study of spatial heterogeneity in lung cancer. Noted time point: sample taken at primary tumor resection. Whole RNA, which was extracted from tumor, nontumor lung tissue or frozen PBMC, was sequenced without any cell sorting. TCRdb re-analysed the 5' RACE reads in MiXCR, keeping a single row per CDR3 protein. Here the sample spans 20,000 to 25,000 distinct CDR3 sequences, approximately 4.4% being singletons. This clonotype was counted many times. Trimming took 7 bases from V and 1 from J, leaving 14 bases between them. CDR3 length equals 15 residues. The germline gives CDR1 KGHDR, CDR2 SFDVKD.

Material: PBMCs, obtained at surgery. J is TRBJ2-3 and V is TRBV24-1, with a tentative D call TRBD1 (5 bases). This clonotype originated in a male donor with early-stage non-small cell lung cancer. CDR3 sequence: CATRQGNAGTDTQYF. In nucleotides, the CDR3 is TGTGCCACCAGGCAGGGCAACGCCGGCACAGATACGCAGTATTTT.